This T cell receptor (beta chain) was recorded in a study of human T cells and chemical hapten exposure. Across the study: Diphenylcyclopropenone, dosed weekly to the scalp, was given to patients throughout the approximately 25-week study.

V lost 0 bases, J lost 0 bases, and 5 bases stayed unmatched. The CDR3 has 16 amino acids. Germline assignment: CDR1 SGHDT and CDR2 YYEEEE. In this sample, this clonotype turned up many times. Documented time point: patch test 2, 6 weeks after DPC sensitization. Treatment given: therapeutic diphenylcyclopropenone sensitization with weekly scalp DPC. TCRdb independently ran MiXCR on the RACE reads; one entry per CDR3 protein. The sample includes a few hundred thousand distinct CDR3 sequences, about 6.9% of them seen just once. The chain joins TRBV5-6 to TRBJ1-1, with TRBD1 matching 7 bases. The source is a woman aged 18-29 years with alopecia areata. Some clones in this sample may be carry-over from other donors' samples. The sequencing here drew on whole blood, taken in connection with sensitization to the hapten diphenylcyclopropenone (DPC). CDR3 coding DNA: TGTGCCAGCAGCTTGGACCGGGACAGCTTGAACACTGAAGCTTTCTTT. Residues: CASSLDRDSLNTEAFF.